The entry that follows covers one TCR beta chain sequence. How the authors handled the data: It was from reference gene primer amplification that nucleated cell counts were estimated. The assay was immunoSEQ multiplex PCR, and TCRdb's table has in-frame clones only and misses some. V and J calls and clone size are those listed in that table; D and trimming were worked out from the DNA. The sample consists of 150,000 or so clones, 75% to 85% of them appearing once. Germline trimming cut 5 bases from V and 4 bases from J; bases unmatched to any gene: 5. The CDR3 has 14 amino acids. Germline V gives CDR1 KGHSY, CDR2 FQNENV. This specimen comes from a study of blood T cell repertoires in COVID-19. The overall study: The analysed material was cDNA or gDNA that came from T cells, B-cell-depleted T cells, or PBMCs.

The receptor was derived from a woman aged 50 to 65 with acute or convalescent COVID-19. Material for sequencing was peripheral blood. V and J are TRBV16 and TRBJ1-5, with 7 bases lining up with TRBD1. CDR3 in DNA: TGTGCCAGCAGCTACGGACAGGCAAATCAGCCCCAGCATTTT. Translating gives CASSYGQANQPQHF. Looking up the rest from reference TRBV16 and TRBJ1-5 gives the full variable domain: GEEVAQTPKHLVRGEGQKAKLYCAPIKGHSYVFWYQQVLKNEFKFLISFQNENVFDETGMPKERFSAKCLPNSPCSLEIQATKLEDSAVYFCASSYGQANQPQHFGDGTRLSIL.